These T cell receptor beta chains were read from a single sample in a study of blood T cells in healthy people across ages. TCRdb reprocessed the 5' RACE reads via MiXCR and lists one record per CDR3 protein. This repertoire shows approximately 1.5 million distinct CDR3 sequences, about 42% found once; its top ten account for under 5%. Material: blood. These receptors originate from a woman aged 18-30 years in good health. CDR3s include the opening cysteine and the closing phenylalanine or tryptophan. D genes are given only for firm matches.

>TRBJ1-4|TRBV18|-|13
CASSPPSNEKLFF
>TRBJ1-1|TRBV7-6|-|16
CASSLGGGKMNTEAFF
>TRBJ2-7|TRBV7-2|-|16
CASSTNIAPIGNEQYF
>TRBJ1-2|TRBV7-9|-|13
CASSSVTNYGYTF
>TRBJ2-3|TRBV6-1|TRBD2|20
CASSEDPGLAGGETPDTQYF
>TRBJ2-5|TRBV11-2|-|13
CASTPLIGETRYF
>TRBJ2-1|TRBV11-2|-|15
CASSSVTTPYNEQFF
>TRBJ1-1|TRBV9|-|14
CASSAWGGTTEAFF
>TRBJ1-1|TRBV4-3|-|13
CASSLAWDTEAFF
>-|TRBV24-1|TRBD2|15
CATSAGSGAFYEQYF
>TRBJ1-6|TRBV29-1|-|14
CSVSNGQYNSPLHF
>TRBJ2-5|TRBV7-9|-|16
CASSPRDRPTNWTQYF
>TRBJ2-2|TRBV6-2/TRBV6-3|TRBD1|14
CASRSPDRGGELFF
>TRBJ2-2|TRBV12-3/TRBV12-4|-|11
CASSFSGELFF
>TRBJ2-1|TRBV25-1|TRBD1|18
CASSSDRGIPVSYNEQFF
>TRBJ2-1|TRBV7-9|-|12
CASSLVPWGQFF
>TRBJ2-1|TRBV7-9|-|16
CASSLEPTGEFNEQFF
>TRBJ1-2|TRBV6-2/TRBV6-3|TRBD1|20
CASSQPYLGQGLMGNYGYTF
>TRBJ2-1|TRBV27|-|15
CASSYGTSSYNEQFF
>TRBJ1-1|TRBV12-3/TRBV12-4|-|13
CASSTQGHTEAFF
>TRBJ1-1|TRBV6-2/TRBV6-3|TRBD1|12
CASTYRGTEAFF
>TRBJ1-2|TRBV29-1|-|13
CGAVPRGYYGYTF
>-|TRBV10-3|-|14
CAISESDWGGEQYF
>TRBJ2-7|TRBV27|TRBD2|16
CASGWPSSGSSYEQYF
>TRBJ2-7|TRBV11-2|TRBD2|15
CASSLAGLAGGEQYF
>TRBJ2-5|TRBV7-2|TRBD2|14
CASRLAGGRETQYF
>TRBJ1-2|TRBV20-1|-|11
CSAVANYGYTF
>TRBJ1-2|TRBV29-1|-|16
CSAVSPDRLYNYGYTF
>TRBJ1-1|TRBV5-4|TRBD1|15
CASSATGEPNTEAFF
>TRBJ2-7|TRBV7-2|-|17
CASSLALGGYDSYEQSF
>TRBJ2-6|TRBV4-3|-|18
CASSQDGIVTSGANVLTF
>TRBJ2-2|TRBV10-3|-|13
CAISELGTGELFF
>TRBJ2-4|TRBV5-1|-|13
CASTLAGENIQYF
>TRBJ2-3|TRBV25-1|-|15
CASSAGRVPTDTQYF
>TRBJ2-1|TRBV24-1|-|13
CATSDPGRHEQFF